The rows below give T cell receptor beta chains drawn from one sample of a study of glioma-infiltrating T cells after dendritic cell vaccination. Only in-frame clones appear in the TCRdb table, and some are missing; sequencing was by immunoSEQ multiplex PCR. The sample lists 85,000 to 110,000 clones; roughly 76% were seen once. The input for sequencing was blood, taken before dendritic cell vaccination. The source is a human donor with glioblastoma. CDR3s include the opening cysteine and the closing phenylalanine or tryptophan. Fields, in order: V gene, clone size, J gene, D gene, CDR3 protein, CDR3 DNA. A D gene is named only where the DNA matches it firmly. Only some rows state a clone size, as once, few, many or a class for expanded clones.

>TRBV19|few|TRBJ1-1|NA
CASSGTQVNTEAFF
TGTGCCAGTTCGGGGACACAAGTGAACACTGAAGCTTTCTTT
>TRBV5-4|NA|TRBJ2-7|TRBD1
CASSIQGYYEQYF
TGTGCCAGCAGCATACAGGGGTACTACGAGCAGTACTTC
>TRBV5-4|NA|TRBJ2-5|NA
CAGSLVTGTEAQYF
TGCGCCGGCAGCTTGGTGACAGGCACGGAGGCCCAGTACTTC
>TRBV6-5|NA|TRBJ1-5|TRBD1
CASSLTGVSNQPQHF
TGTGCCAGCAGTTTGACAGGGGTTAGCAATCAGCCCCAGCATTTT
>TRBV4-2|NA|TRBJ2-7|TRBD1
CASSQDLGTAAYF
TGTGCCAGCAGCCAAGATTTAGGGACAGCGGCGTACTTC
>TRBV6-6|NA|TRBJ2-5|NA
CASSLLAEETQYF
TGTGCCAGCAGTTTGCTAGCCGAGGAGACCCAGTACTTC
>TRBV7-2|NA|TRBJ2-3|TRBD2
CASSTQAGEATDTQYF
TGTGCCAGCAGCACCCAAGCGGGGGAGGCGACAGATACGCAGTATTTT
>TRBV28|NA|TRBJ2-1|NA
CASSSSLYNEQFF
TGTGCCAGCAGTTCCTCTCTCTACAATGAGCAGTTCTTC
>TRBV11-2|once|TRBJ1-2|NA
CASTYSGGRLINYGYTF
TGTGCCAGCACCTATAGCGGTGGCAGATTAATTAACTATGGCTACACCTTC
>TRBV6-4|NA|TRBJ2-1|NA
CASSDREEQFF
TGTGCCAGCAGTGACCGGGAAGAGCAGTTCTTC
>TRBV2|NA|TRBJ1-6|NA
CASHQGFYNSPLHF
TGTGCCAGCCATCAGGGTTTCTATAATTCACCCCTCCACTTT
>TRBV2|NA|TRBJ2-1|TRBD1
CASKGDRVDEQFF
TGTGCCAGCAAGGGGGACAGGGTGGATGAGCAGTTCTTC
>TRBV19|few|TRBJ2-5|NA
CASVLETQYF
TGTGCCAGCGTTTTGGAGACCCAGTACTTC
>TRBV6-7|few|TRBJ2-7|TRBD2
CASMQFLGGTYEQYF
TGTGCCAGCATGCAATTTTTGGGGGGGACCTACGAGCAGTACTTC
>TRBV27|once|TRBJ2-7|TRBD1
CASSAHGQGREQYF
TGTGCCAGCAGTGCGCACGGACAGGGTCGTGAGCAGTACTTC
>TRBV7-8|NA|TRBJ1-2|TRBD1
CASSPRDRGSYTF
TGTGCCAGCAGCCCCCGGGACAGGGGAAGCTACACCTTC
>TRBV2|few|TRBJ1-1|NA
CASRPETEAFF
TGTGCCAGCAGGCCAGAAACTGAAGCTTTCTTT
>TRBV11-3|NA|TRBJ2-1|TRBD2
CASSLLPSGGPYNEQFF
TGTGCCAGCAGCTTATTGCCTAGCGGGGGACCTTACAATGAGCAGTTCTTC
>TRBV5-1|once|TRBJ2-1|TRBD2
CASSGTTDEQFF
TGCGCCAGCAGCGGGACTACCGATGAGCAGTTCTTC
>TRBV18|NA|TRBJ1-1|NA
CASSPERAAEAFF
TGTGCCAGCTCACCGGAGAGGGCGGCTGAAGCTTTCTTT
>TRBV28|NA|TRBJ1-2|TRBD1
CASSLFWGRGDGYTF
TGTGCCAGCAGTTTGTTTTGGGGCAGGGGGGATGGCTACACCTTC
>TRBV7-6|NA|TRBJ1-6|TRBD1
CASGTANSPLHF
TGTGCCTCCGGGACAGCTAATTCACCCCTCCACTTT
>TRBV9|NA|TRBJ2-1|NA
CASSESGGFGQHTMKQFF
TGTGCCAGCAGCGAGTCGGGGGGATTCGGACAGCATACAATGAAGCAGTTCTTC
>TRBV7-2|NA|TRBJ1-2|NA
CASSLDRAYGYTF
TGTGCCAGCAGCTTAGACAGGGCCTATGGCTACACCTTC
>TRBV25-1|NA|TRBJ2-7|TRBD1
CASSVRPGQGAYEQYF
TGTGCCAGCAGTGTCAGGCCGGGTCAGGGGGCTTACGAGCAGTACTTC
>TRBV7-8|NA|TRBJ2-5|NA
CASSFSRETQYF
TGTGCCAGCAGCTTTTCGCGGGAGACCCAGTACTTC
>TRBV5-4|NA|TRBJ2-7|TRBD2
CASSLDLAGGREQYF
TGTGCCAGCAGCTTGGATTTAGCGGGGGGCCGCGAGCAGTACTTC
>TRBV5-1|NA|TRBJ1-4|TRBD1
CASSVKTGGEEKLFF
TGCGCCAGCAGCGTAAAGACAGGGGGGGAAGAAAAACTGTTTTTT
>TRBV7-2|NA|TRBJ2-5|NA
CASSSGQKETQYF
TGTGCCAGCAGCTCCGGACAGAAAGAGACCCAGTACTTC
>TRBV11-2|NA|TRBJ2-3|TRBD1
CASSLGRTGAGTDTQYF
TGTGCCAGCAGCTTAGGCCGTACAGGGGCTGGCACAGATACGCAGTATTTT
>TRBV6-1|NA|TRBJ1-1|TRBD1
CASSEVDRGPNTEAFF
TGTGCCAGCAGTGAAGTAGACAGGGGGCCAAACACTGAAGCTTTCTTT
>TRBV5-5|NA|TRBJ2-2|NA
CASSLDWGAGELFF
TGTGCCAGCAGCTTAGACTGGGGGGCCGGGGAGCTGTTTTTT
>TRBV5-8|NA|TRBJ1-2|NA
CASSLNILDTYGYTF
TGTGCCAGCAGCTTGAACATCTTGGACACATATGGCTACACCTTC
>TRBV12-5|NA|TRBJ2-7|TRBD1
CASGTGTGLIEQYF
TGTGCTAGTGGTACCGGGACAGGGTTAATCGAGCAGTACTTC
>TRBV2|NA|TRBJ1-1|NA
CASSEGGGNTEAFF
TGTGCCAGCAGTGAAGGGGGGGGGAACACTGAAGCTTTCTTT
>TRBV6-1|NA|TRBJ1-5|NA
CASSYRVSQPQHF
TGTGCCAGCAGTTATCGGGTGTCGCAGCCCCAGCATTTT
>TRBV19|NA|TRBJ2-1|NA
CASSMGSLSTNEQFF
TGTGCCAGTAGTATGGGCAGCTTATCTACCAATGAGCAGTTCTTC
>TRBV19|NA|TRBJ2-7|TRBD2
CASSHGLAGYYEQYF
TGTGCCAGTAGTCATGGACTAGCGGGGTACTACGAGCAGTACTTC
>TRBV6-6|NA|TRBJ1-3|TRBD1
CASTLEGQGGSTIYF
TGTGCCAGTACTCTCGAGGGACAGGGAGGGAGCACCATATATTTT
>TRBV13|NA|TRBJ2-7|TRBD1
CASSSVGTARSYEQYF
TGTGCCAGCAGCTCAGTAGGGACAGCCCGCTCCTACGAGCAGTACTTC
>TRBV7-2|NA|TRBJ1-1|NA
CASSFTVEAFF
TGTGCCAGCAGCTTTACGGTTGAAGCTTTCTTT
>TRBV10-3|few|TRBJ2-3|NA
CAITQGWVSDTQYF
TGTGCCATCACCCAGGGTTGGGTGTCAGATACGCAGTATTTT